A selection of T cell receptor beta chains follows, all from one sample in a study of graft-versus-host responses after intestinal transplantation. Sequenced by immunoSEQ multiplex PCR; TCRdb stores in-frame clones only, minus some. The repertoire has 95,000 or so clones, over 75% of them found once; the top ten carry about 16%. The material sequenced was PBMCs, taken 453 days after intestinal transplant. These receptors came from a human patient who received an intestinal transplant, so some T cells may come from the graft donor. The CDR3 runs from the conserved cysteine through the conserved F or W. A D gene is named only where the DNA matches it firmly.

>TRBJ2-1|TRBV6-4|-
CASSDSSQGYNEQFF
TGTGCCAGCAGTGACTCGAGCCAGGGGTACAATGAGCAGTTCTTC
>TRBJ1-1|TRBV11-3|-
CASSLDGGEAFF
TGTGCCAGCAGCTTAGATGGGGGTGAAGCTTTCTTT
>TRBJ1-4|TRBV5-8|TRBD1
CASSSGRQGGEKLFF
TGTGCCAGCAGCTCCGGGCGACAGGGGGGCGAAAAACTGTTTTTT
>TRBJ1-2|TRBV7-9|-
CASSRGPVGGYTF
TGTGCCAGCAGTCGGGGGCCCGTTGGTGGCTACACCTTC
>TRBJ1-1|TRBV14|-
CASSQDSANTEAFF
TGTGCCAGCAGCCAAGATTCCGCGAACACTGAAGCTTTCTTT
>TRBJ1-1|TRBV6-5|-
CASSYVWSGNTEAFF
TGTGCCAGCAGTTATGTCTGGAGTGGGAACACTGAAGCTTTCTTT
>TRBJ2-1|TRBV5-1|TRBD1
CASNTGDGTYNEQFF
TGCGCCAGCAACACAGGGGACGGTACCTACAATGAGCAGTTCTTC
>TRBJ1-1|TRBV11-2|-
CASSSIALEAFF
TGTGCCAGCAGCTCGATAGCCCTTGAAGCTTTCTTT
>TRBJ1-5|TRBV2|TRBD1
CASSGPWDRDNQPQHF
TGTGCCAGCAGTGGGCCTTGGGACAGGGACAATCAGCCCCAGCATTTT
>TRBJ2-4|TRBV5-1|TRBD2
CASSLSSTSGGALRAKNIQYF
TGCGCCAGCAGCTTATCCTCCACTAGCGGGGGGGCCTTGAGGGCCAAAAACATTCAGTACTTC
>TRBJ2-5|TRBV6-1|-
CASSEGHRETQYF
TGTGCCAGCAGTGAGGGTCACCGGGAGACCCAGTACTTC
>TRBJ2-2|TRBV7-3|-
CASSYSGYGELFF
TGTGCCAGCAGCTATTCGGGGTACGGGGAGCTGTTTTTT